Listed below are T cell receptor beta chains from one sample, sequenced in a study of persistence of HIV-infected CD4 T cells. Using immunoSEQ multiplex PCR, the repertoire was profiled, and TCRdb retains in-frame clones only, with some absent. The sample yields approximately 45,000 clones, about 87% seen once. No cognate antigen is known for these TCRs. The material was CD4+ T cells sorted from PBMCs after approximately 20-hour stimulation, obtained from a patient who received antiretroviral therapy. The receptors were gathered from an adult woman with HIV who was CMV-seropositive. The CDR3 runs from the conserved cysteine through the conserved F or W. The D gene is left open where the match is weak. Rows give clone size only sometimes, using once, few, many, or a class for an expanded clone.

clone_size | d_call | j_call | v_call | cdr3_aa | cdr3_nt
once | . | TRBJ1-6 | TRBV6-1 | CASSEVQTGSPLHF | TGTGCCAGCAGTGAAGTCCAGACAGGCTCACCCCTCCACTTT
. | . | TRBJ1-2 | TRBV5-6 | CASSLESLFGPRANYGYTF | TGTGCCAGCAGCTTGGAATCTCTTTTTGGGCCACGGGCTAACTATGGCTACACCTTC
. | . | TRBJ2-5 | TRBV5-1 | CASSLTGSTQGETQYF | TGCGCCAGCAGCTTGACAGGGTCCACCCAAGGGGAGACCCAGTACTTC
. | TRBD2 | TRBJ2-1 | TRBV19 | CASSSIVQTSGGNEQFF | TGTGCCAGTAGTAGTATAGTTCAGACTAGCGGGGGCAATGAGCAGTTCTTC
. | TRBD1 | TRBJ1-2 | TRBV29-1 | CSVGQGTNYGYTF | TGCAGCGTTGGACAGGGCACTAACTATGGCTACACCTTC
. | TRBD1 | TRBJ1-1 | TRBV29-1 | CSADPGQGNTEAFF | TGCAGCGCCGACCCGGGACAGGGTAACACTGAAGCTTTCTTT
. | . | TRBJ2-3 | TRBV7-3 | CASSLRGAPTDTQYF | TGTGCCAGCAGCTTAAGAGGGGCACCCACAGATACGCAGTATTTT
. | . | TRBJ1-1 | TRBV19 | CASSIFRGGRNTEAFF | TGTGCCAGTAGTATTTTTCGGGGGGGCAGGAACACTGAAGCTTTCTTT
. | . | TRBJ1-2 | TRBV2 | CASRRDGLQSYGYTF | TGTGCCAGCAGGAGGGACGGACTCCAATCCTATGGCTACACCTTC
. | . | TRBJ2-6 | TRBV7-2 | CASSPGGAGANVLTF | TGTGCCAGCAGCCCGGGCGGGGCTGGGGCCAACGTCCTGACTTTC
. | . | TRBJ1-5 | TRBV30 | CAWKQSGASDQPQHF | TGTGCCTGGAAACAGTCTGGGGCGTCAGATCAGCCCCAGCATTTT
. | . | TRBJ1-3 | TRBV6-6 | CASSGGSGNTIYF | TGTGCCAGCAGCGGGGGATCTGGAAACACCATATATTTT
. | . | TRBJ1-1 | TRBV6-1 | CASSEILTGLNTEAFF | TGTGCCAGCAGTGAAATTCTGACAGGTTTGAACACTGAAGCTTTCTTT
. | . | TRBJ1-1 | TRBV9 | CASSVQGGGTEAFF | TGTGCCAGCAGCGTACAGGGAGGGGGGACTGAAGCTTTCTTT
. | . | TRBJ2-1 | TRBV18 | CASSAGDEQFF | TGTGCCAGCTCAGCTGGGGATGAGCAGTTCTTC
. | . | TRBJ2-2 | TRBV18 | CASSPKVAGELFF | TGTGCCAGCTCACCGAAAGTCGCCGGGGAGCTGTTTTTT
. | TRBD1 | TRBJ1-2 | TRBV19 | CASSIRGGVYTF | TGTGCCAGTAGTATACGAGGGGGCGTCTACACCTTC
. | . | TRBJ1-3 | TRBV6-6 | CASSYSWKPIGNTIYF | TGTGCCAGCAGTTACTCGTGGAAGCCAATTGGGAACACCATATATTTT
. | . | TRBJ1-2 | TRBV5-1 | CASSTGGGPPGLGYTF | TGCGCCAGCAGCACGGGCGGCGGCCCCCCCGGGTTAGGCTACACCTTC
once | . | TRBJ2-2 | TRBV5-4 | CASRLGGNTGELFF | TGTGCCAGCAGACTGGGGGGGAACACCGGGGAGCTGTTTTTT
. | . | TRBJ2-2 | TRBV19 | CASSTARSTGELFF | TGTGCCAGTAGCACCGCCAGGAGCACCGGGGAGCTGTTTTTT
. | . | TRBJ1-5 | TRBV27 | CASSQYTGSNQPQHF | TGTGCCAGCAGCCAATATACAGGGTCCAATCAGCCCCAGCATTTT
once | . | TRBJ1-4 | TRBV19 | CASIAGGAYSEKLFF | TGTGCCAGTATTGCGGGGGGCGCTTATAGTGAAAAACTGTTTTTT
. | TRBD1 | TRBJ1-5 | TRBV3-1/TRBV3-2 | CASSQRDREGPQHF | TGTGCCAGCAGCCAAAGGGACAGAGAGGGGCCCCAGCATTTT
. | . | TRBJ1-4 | TRBV5-6 | CASSLAGLANEKLFF | TGTGCCAGCAGCTTGGCAGGGCTCGCTAATGAAAAACTGTTTTTT
. | . | TRBJ1-1 | TRBV18 | CASSPRSVQLMNTEAFF | TGTGCCAGCTCACCCCGTAGCGTTCAGCTTATGAACACTGAAGCTTTCTTT
. | . | TRBJ1-2 | TRBV5-4 | CASSSGPGGYTF | TGTGCCAGCAGCTCAGGGCCTGGGGGCTACACCTTC
. | . | TRBJ1-2 | TRBV9 | CASSVDPGDGYTF | TGTGCCAGCAGCGTAGATCCCGGAGATGGCTACACCTTC
. | . | TRBJ2-7 | TRBV7-8 | CASSLALYEQYF | TGTGCCAGCAGCTTAGCTCTCTACGAGCAGTACTTC
few | . | TRBJ1-2 | TRBV5-4 | CASSLVQLSSYTF | TGTGCCAGCAGCTTGGTTCAGTTGTCGAGCTACACCTTC
. | . | TRBJ2-7 | TRBV18 | CASSPRRQYYEQYF | TGTGCCAGCTCACCACGGAGACAGTACTACGAGCAGTACTTC
. | TRBD1 | TRBJ1-2 | TRBV19 | CASSIGDRDYYGYTF | TGTGCCAGTAGTATAGGGGACAGGGACTACTATGGCTACACCTTC
. | . | TRBJ2-5 | TRBV4-1 | CASSQGGGTLLSQYF | TGCGCCAGCAGCCAAGGTGGGGGGACACTGCTGTCCCAGTACTTC
. | . | TRBJ1-5 | TRBV3-1/TRBV3-2 | CASSQDGGNQPQHF | TGTGCCAGCAGCCAAGATGGGGGGAATCAGCCCCAGCATTTT
. | . | TRBJ1-1 | TRBV5-1 | CASSWEGQNTEAFF | TGCGCCAGCAGCTGGGAGGGGCAAAACACTGAAGCTTTCTTT
. | . | TRBJ2-2 | TRBV9 | CASSDPNTGELFF | TGTGCCAGCAGCGACCCGAACACCGGGGAGCTGTTTTTT
. | . | TRBJ1-3 | TRBV5-6 | CASSLGTVSGNTIYF | TGTGCCAGCAGCTTGGGTACGGTCTCTGGAAACACCATATATTTT
. | TRBD1 | TRBJ1-5 | TRBV6-5 | CASSYSRTGGNQPQHF | TGTGCCAGCAGTTACTCGAGGACAGGAGGCAATCAGCCCCAGCATTTT
once | TRBD1 | TRBJ2-3 | TRBV5-1 | CASSTGQGGDTQYF | TGCGCCAGCAGCACGGGACAGGGCGGCGATACGCAGTATTTT
. | . | TRBJ1-3 | TRBV7-8 | CASSLMGRNTIYF | TGTGCCAGCAGCTTAATGGGGAGAAACACCATATATTTT
. | . | TRBJ1-1 | TRBV19 | CASIPRGGAGRTEAFF | TGTGCCAGTATCCCACGTGGGGGGGCTGGACGCACTGAAGCTTTCTTT
. | TRBD1 | TRBJ1-5 | TRBV30 | CAWGTGNQPQHF | TGTGCCTGGGGGACAGGGAATCAGCCCCAGCATTTT
. | TRBD1 | TRBJ2-3 | TRBV6-5 | CASTWSGGGSDTQYF | TGTGCCAGCACCTGGTCAGGGGGCGGGTCAGATACGCAGTATTTT
. | TRBD2 | TRBJ2-2 | TRBV7-2 | CASSGSGVPGELFF | TGTGCCAGCAGCGGAAGCGGGGTTCCCGGGGAGCTGTTTTTT
. | TRBD2 | TRBJ2-1 | TRBV5-4 | CASSLTSGVYEQFF | TGTGCCAGCAGCTTGACTAGCGGGGTATATGAGCAGTTCTTC
. | . | TRBJ2-7 | TRBV14 | CASSQERVSEQYF | TGTGCCAGCAGCCAAGAAAGGGTTTCCGAGCAGTACTTC
. | . | TRBJ2-1 | TRBV7-9 | CASSLGTDSYNEQFF | TGTGCCAGCAGCTTAGGGACGGACTCCTACAATGAGCAGTTCTTC
. | . | TRBJ2-1 | TRBV6-5 | CASSLQGELGNEQFF | TGTGCCAGCAGCCTTCAAGGGGAATTGGGCAATGAGCAGTTCTTC
. | . | TRBJ1-1 | TRBV4-1 | CASSPRQGVAEAFF | TGCGCCAGCAGCCCCCGCCAGGGTGTCGCTGAAGCTTTCTTT
. | . | TRBJ2-7 | TRBV7-9 | CASSRDREAEGSYEQYF | TGTGCCAGCAGCCGTGATAGGGAAGCCGAAGGGTCCTACGAGCAGTACTTC
few | . | TRBJ1-5 | TRBV11-3 | CASSPPRGRGPQHF | TGTGCCAGCAGCCCGCCCCGGGGCAGAGGGCCCCAGCATTTT
once | . | TRBJ1-1 | TRBV29-1 | CSVEDLKTEAFF | TGCAGCGTTGAAGATCTAAAAACTGAAGCTTTCTTT
. | . | TRBJ2-5 | TRBV3-1/TRBV3-2 | CASSFRAGQETQYF | TGTGCCAGCAGCTTCCGAGCCGGCCAAGAGACCCAGTACTTC
. | . | TRBJ2-7 | TRBV28 | CASRSGDAHSYEQYF | TGTGCCAGCAGATCGGGGGACGCCCACTCCTACGAGCAGTACTTC
. | . | TRBJ1-3 | TRBV29-1 | CSGGYSGNTIYF | TGCAGCGGTGGATACTCTGGAAACACCATATATTTT